Presented here are 20 T cell receptor beta chains from one specimen sequenced in a study of shared clonotypes between healthy human individuals. Measured with immunoSEQ multiplex PCR; TCRdb has only the in-frame clones, and not every one. The sample includes 2 million to 3 million clones, over 85% of them seen just once. Sequences were obtained from naive CD4+ T cells sorted from blood. Noted subset: CD45RA+ positively selected. Receptors originate from a man aged 18 to 35 in good health.

V is TRBV5-1 and J is TRBJ2-5; no clear D. The CDR3 extends over 15 amino acids. Germline assignment: CDR1 SGHRS and CDR2 YFSETQ. With 0 bases removed from V and 3 bases from J, the gap between germline ends came to 12 bases. CDR3: CASSLAATTEETQYF. Here the CDR3 DNA reads TGCGCCAGCAGCTTGGCCGCTACGACGGAAGAGACCCAGTACTTC.

The V call is TRBV7-6, the J call TRBJ2-3, with D tentatively TRBD1 (6 bases). V shed 5 bases and J shed 1 base, with 19 bases lying between them. Germline V gene data show CDR1 as SGHVS and CDR2 as FNYEAQ. The CDR3 sequence is 17 residues long. The CDR3 nucleotides read TGTGCCAGCAGCCCTACCCCAGGGGTTCGGGGCACAGATACGCAGTATTTT. As protein: CASSPTPGVRGTDTQYF.

The chain combines TRBV7-9 with TRBJ1-1, with 8 bases lining up with TRBD1. The V gene end was trimmed by 4 bases and the J gene end by 5 bases; junction bases not matched to a gene: 9. The germline V gene encodes CDR1 SEHNR and CDR2 FQNEAQ (reference sequence). The CDR3 is 15 residues long. Written as DNA, the CDR3 is TGTGCCAGCAGCTCCCGGGCAGGGGGCAAAACTGAAGCTTTCTTT. Its translation: CASSSRAGGKTEAFF. The full variable domain, rest sourced from reference TRBV7-9 and TRBJ1-1, is DTGVSQNPRHKITKRGQNVTFRCDPISEHNRLYWYRQTLGQGPEFLTYFQNEAQLEKSRLLSDRFSAERPKGSFSTLEIQRTEQGDSAMYLCASSSRAGGKTEAFFGQGTRLTVV.

In its sample, this clone was seen once. The rearrangement joins TRBV19 to TRBJ1-3; D is possibly TRBD1 (6 bases). CDR1 and CDR2 (germline): LNHDA, SQIVND (reference sequence). The ends were cut back, 6 bases at V and 0 bases at J, with 24 bases in the middle. The CDR3 extends over 19 amino acids. The CDR3 is CASSQTGVQSTFSGNTIYF. The CDR3 DNA reads TGTGCCAGTAGCCAGACAGGAGTCCAATCTACTTTCTCTGGAAACACCATATATTTT. The full variable domain, in which reference TRBV19 and TRBJ1-3 provide the parts outside the CDR3, is DGGITQSPKYLFRKEGQNVTLSCEQNLNHDAMYWYRQDPGQGLRLIYYSQIVNDFQKGDIAEGYSVSREKKESFPLTVTSAQKNPTAFYLCASSQTGVQSTFSGNTIYFGEGSWLTVV.

The chain couples TRBV19 to TRBJ1-5, with TRBD1 matching over 8 bases. CDR3 length: 13 amino acids. The V and J ends lost 10 bases and 6 bases, in that order; junction bases with no gene match: 8. Germline values: CDR1 LNHDA, CDR2 SQIVND (reference sequence). CDR3 DNA sequence: TGTGCCACCTCTAAGACAGGGGTTCAGCCCCAGCATTTT. Translated, it gives CATSKTGVQPQHF.

V gene TRBV13 combines with J gene TRBJ1-1, with D possibly being TRBD1 (5 bases). Germline V gene lookup returns CDR1 PRHDT and CDR2 FYEKMQ (reference sequence). The V end lost 2 bases, the J end lost 9 bases, and 10 bases lay between the germline ends. This CDR3 has 12 residues. CDR3 residues: CASSLQGDKAFF. For the CDR3, the DNA is TGTGCCAGCAGCTTACAGGGAGATAAAGCTTTCTTT.

V and J are TRBV30 and TRBJ2-3, with TRBD1 identical over 8 bases. Losses at the gene ends were 8 bases for V and 2 bases for J; bases not matched to a gene: 9. The CDR3 covers 14 residues. Germline values: CDR1 GTSNPN, CDR2 SVGIG (reference sequence). The CDR3, as DNA: TGTGCCGGGACTCGACAGGGGAACACAGATACGCAGTATTTT. As protein: CAGTRQGNTDTQYF.

The DNA for the CDR3 is TGTGCCTGGAGTACACAACTAGCGGACACCGGGGAGCTGTTTTTT. This encodes CAWSTQLADTGELFF. This sequence joins TRBV30 and TRBJ2-2; 8 bases align to TRBD2. The V and J ends lost 2 bases and 3 bases, in that order; junction bases with no gene match: 5. The CDR3 sequence is 15 residues long. CDR1 GTSNPN and CDR2 SVGIG come from the germline V gene (reference sequence).

This clone has only one observation. The J gene is TRBJ2-1, the V gene TRBV7-2; TRBD2 agrees at 7 bases. V was clipped by 6 bases and J by 3 bases; unmatched bases: 8. CDR1 and CDR2 (germline): SGHTA, FQGNSA. This CDR3 is 15 amino acids long. CDR3 nucleotides: TGTGCCAGCAGTCCCAGCGGGGCCTTCTACAATGAGCAGTTCTTC. Translation: CASSPSGAFYNEQFF.

The chain links TRBV12-5 to TRBJ2-1; 7 nucleotides align to TRBD1. CDR3 length equals 16 residues. Germline V gene lookup returns CDR1 LGHNT and CDR2 FRNRAP. Trimming took 2 bases from V and 4 from J; bases not matched to a gene: 8. CDR3 sequence (DNA): TGTGCTAGTGGTTTGTCATCGGGACAGCTTTACAATGAGCAGTTCTTC. Translation gives CASGLSSGQLYNEQFF.

This clone was picked up a small number of times. The rearrangement links TRBV2 to TRBJ1-1; D is ambiguous. CDR1 and CDR2 (germline): SNHLY, FYNNEI. V was pared by 7 bases and J by 0 bases, with 9 bases between. The CDR3 extends over 13 amino acids. The CDR3 coding sequence is TGTGCCAGCACCCCGGAGATGAACACTGAAGCTTTCTTT. This codes for CASTPEMNTEAFF.

The chain is built from TRBV12-5 and TRBJ2-7; D ambiguous. The ends were cut back, 1 base at V and 1 base at J, with 8 bases in the middle. The length of the CDR3 is 14 residues. The germline V gene has CDR1 LGHNT and CDR2 FRNRAP. CDR3 DNA: TGTGCTAGTGGTTTGGACAGTGTTTCCTACGAGCAGTACTTC. Protein: CASGLDSVSYEQYF. The complete variable domain, with remaining parts taken from reference TRBV12-5 and TRBJ2-7, reads DARVTQTPRHKVTEMGQEVTMRCQPILGHNTVFWYRQTMMQGLELLAYFRNRAPLDDSGMPKDRFSAEMPDATLATLKIQPSEPRDSAVYFCASGLDSVSYEQYFGPGTRLTVT.

The rearrangement uses TRBV27 and TRBJ2-4; 14 bases map to TRBD2. CDR3 length: 18 residues. With V trimmed by 4 bases and J by 0 bases, 5 bases remained unmatched. The germline gives CDR1 MNHEY, CDR2 SMNVEV (reference sequence). Here the CDR3 reads CASSSGLAGGLAKNIQYF. The CDR3 nucleotides read TGTGCCAGCAGTTCAGGACTAGCGGGGGGACTAGCCAAAAACATTCAGTACTTC.

This rearrangement joins TRBV11-3 to TRBJ2-7; 14 positions agree with TRBD2. The CDR3 extends over 17 amino acids. Germline V CDR1 and CDR2: SGHNT, YENEEA. With 6 bases clipped from V and 0 bases from J, the junction kept 7 bases outside the gene matches. CDR3 nucleotides: TGTGCCAGCAGTAGAGACGGGACTAGCGGGAGCTCCTACGAGCAGTACTTC. Translated, it gives CASSRDGTSGSSYEQYF. The complete variable domain, with remaining parts taken from reference TRBV11-3 and TRBJ2-7, reads EAGVVQSPRYKIIEKKQPVAFWCNPISGHNTLYWYLQNLGQGPELLIRYENEEAVDDSQLPKDRFSAERLKGVDSTLKIQPAELGDSAVYLCASSRDGTSGSSYEQYFGPGTRLTVT.

This chain uses TRBV28 with TRBJ1-2; 10 nucleotides match TRBD1. Trimming removed 3 bases from V and 3 bases from J; junction bases left unmatched: 4. This CDR3 is built from 15 residues. Per the germline V gene, CDR1 is MDHEN and CDR2 is SYDVKM. CDR3 residues: CASSFLDRGDYGYTF. In DNA form, the CDR3 reads TGTGCCAGCAGTTTCTTGGACAGGGGGGACTATGGCTACACCTTC.

Worth noting for this clone: At the DNA level, this CDR3 is encoded by other sequences in the same sample as well. This chain uses TRBV7-9 with TRBJ2-5; D may correspond to TRBD1 or TRBD2 (6 bases each). Looked up from germline, CDR1 is SEHNR and CDR2 is FQNEAQ (reference sequence). CDR3 length: 15 amino acids. Trimming removed 1 base from V and 2 bases from J, with 11 bases in between. The DNA for the CDR3 is TGTGCCAGCAGCTTAGATGGGGGGCGGCAAGAGACCCAGTACTTC. This sequence encodes CASSLDGGRQETQYF.

The genes are TRBV6-5 and TRBJ2-7; the match to TRBD2 covers 12 bases. The CDR3 consists of 14 residues. Germline V gene sequence: CDR1 MNHEY, CDR2 SVGAGI. After removal of 6 bases from V and 3 bases from J, the junction contained 3 bases not matched to a gene. This chain's CDR3 is CASRMTSGSYEQYF. CDR3 nucleotide sequence: TGTGCCAGCAGGATGACTAGCGGGAGCTACGAGCAGTACTTC.

The chain recombines TRBV10-3 with TRBJ1-6; D is ambiguous. Per the germline V gene, CDR1 is ENHRY and CDR2 is SYGVKD. This CDR3 has 14 residues. Trimming took off 6 bases at V and 7 bases at J, with 13 bases between the two ends. As DNA, the CDR3 is TGTGCCATCAGAGCGGACCCGGGGAATTCACCCCTCCACTTT. Its protein product is CAIRADPGNSPLHF.

V is TRBV19 and J is TRBJ1-1; 8 bases are a match to TRBD1. There are 16 residues in the CDR3. With V trimmed by 3 bases and J by 5 bases, 11 bases remained unmatched. In germline, CDR1 is LNHDA, CDR2 SQIVND (reference sequence). The CDR3 DNA reads TGTGCCAGTAGTATCCCTTCCGGGACAGGAGGGACTGAAGCTTTCTTT. Protein: CASSIPSGTGGTEAFF.

This rearrangement joins TRBV28 to TRBJ1-2; unclear D gene. This CDR3 has 14 residues. The ends were cut back, 1 base at V and 9 bases at J, with 15 bases in the middle. Germline assignment: CDR1 MDHEN and CDR2 SYDVKM. In DNA, the CDR3 is TGTGCCAGCAGTTTATCATTCAGTATCAAAAGCTACACCTTC. Its translation: CASSLSFSIKSYTF.